This T cell receptor beta chain was captured in a study of T cell responses to AZD1222 COVID-19 vaccine. Points from the study as a whole: The donors showed a predominance of white British ancestry and of females, with possible underestimation of clonal diversity. Repertoires were collected only later (after the peak T cell response had occurred). The number of AZD1222 recipients seropositive at baseline was only five to seven.

Notes on this clone: Its matching antigen is unknown.

Using immunoSEQ multiplex PCR, the repertoire was profiled, and TCRdb retains in-frame clones only, with some absent. This table holds about 190,000 clones, roughly 93% found once. Trimming left V 1 base short and J 3 bases short, with 10 bases between. This CDR3 contains 14 residues. The germline gives CDR1 LGHDT, CDR2 YNNKEL (reference sequence). This receptor was taken from an adult in good health. The gene calls are TRBV3-1 (or the pseudogene TRBV3-2) and TRBJ2-7; D unclear. Sequencing used peripheral blood, obtained on day 0 of AZD1222 vaccination. The CDR3 coding sequence is TGTGCCAGCAGCCAAGGGACCAGTAACTACGAGCAGTACTTC. Translated: CASSQGTSNYEQYF.